These 32 T cell receptor beta chains originate from one sample sequenced in a study of identical twins. TCRdb reprocessed the 5' RACE reads via MiXCR and lists one record per CDR3 protein. The sample includes some 600,000 distinct CDR3 sequences, 7% to 7.5% of them seen just once. These data were also filed under a second study, of yellow fever vaccine responses in identical twins.

The sample taken for sequencing was PBMCs. The receptors stem from a young woman in good health.

J is TRBJ1-3 and V is TRBV6-1; D not resolved. Trimming shortened V by 6 bases and J by 0 bases, and 12 bases separated the two germline ends. The CDR3 covers 15 residues. Germline V gives CDR1 MNHNS, CDR2 SASEGT. DNA of the CDR3: TGTGCCAGCAGCCGAAGGATGTCCTCTGGAAACACCATATATTTT. This codes for CASSRRMSSGNTIYF.

This chain links TRBV29-1 with TRBJ2-1; TRBD1 matches 9 bases. The trim removed 6 bases at V and 7 bases at J, leaving 10 bases unmatched. Germline V gene data show CDR1 as SQVTM and CDR2 as ANQGSEA. CDR3 length: 14 amino acids. The CDR3 DNA reads as TGCAGCGTCGTCCCGGGACAGGGTCAAAATGAGCAGTTCTTC. Its protein product is CSVVPGQGQNEQFF.

The chain carries TRBV5-1 and TRBJ2-3, with 8 bases aligning to TRBD1. The germline gives CDR1 SGHRS, CDR2 YFSETQ. Trimming took 3 bases from V and 1 from J; bases not matched to a gene: 4. This CDR3 is 15 amino acids long. The CDR3 sequence: CASSSDRVGTDTQYF. In DNA, the CDR3 is TGCGCCAGCAGCTCGGACAGGGTTGGCACAGATACGCAGTATTTT.

This chain joins TRBV28 and TRBJ1-4, with TRBD1 identical over 7 bases. Germline-derived CDR1 and CDR2 are MDHEN and SYDVKM. Trimming took 2 bases from V and 8 from J; bases not matched to a gene: 8. The CDR3 consists of 15 residues. CDR3: CASSLPDTRGEKLFF. CDR3 nucleotide sequence: TGTGCCAGCAGTTTACCCGACACCAGGGGGGAAAAACTGTTTTTT.

In its sample, this clonotype was seen many times. V usage is TRBV7-8 and J usage is TRBJ1-1, with TRBD1 as a possible D gene (6 bases). Germline-derived CDR1 and CDR2 are SGHVS and FQNEAQ. The germline V and J ends were trimmed by 5 bases and 1 base, with 11 bases remaining between them. The CDR3 loop spans 14 amino acids. The CDR3 bases are TGTGCCAGCAGCCCCGAGGGGGGGAACACTGAAGCTTTCTTT. It codes for CASSPEGGNTEAFF.

This chain connects TRBV11-2 to TRBJ2-1; 9 positions agree with TRBD1. CDR1 is SGHAT and CDR2 is FQNNGV in the germline V gene. Losses at the gene ends were 4 bases for V and 5 bases for J; bases not matched to a gene: 6. The CDR3 runs 15 residues. This CDR3 is CASSSSDRGDNEQFF. The CDR3 coding sequence is TGTGCCAGCAGCTCCTCGGACAGGGGCGACAATGAGCAGTTCTTC.

Ten or more counts support this clonotype. The chain uses TRBV6-4 and TRBJ2-7, with 9 bases that match TRBD1. This CDR3 region has 15 residues. After removal of 6 bases from V and 3 bases from J, the junction contained 9 bases not matched to a gene. The V gene's germline CDR1 is MRHNA and CDR2 SNTAGT. In nucleotides, the CDR3 is TGTGCCAGCAGGAAGCGACAGGGGGGTTGCTACGAGCAGTACTTC. Translating gives CASRKRQGGCYEQYF.

Concerning this clonotype: This could be a read error, since a much larger clone is one nucleotide away. The rearrangement joins TRBV18 to TRBJ2-2; no clear D gene. The V and J ends lost 0 bases and 4 bases respectively, with 3 bases between them. CDR3 length: 13 amino acids. Germline assignment: CDR1 KGHSH and CDR2 LQKENI. This CDR3 is CASSPPITGELFF. DNA for the CDR3: TGTGCCAGCTCACCACCGATCACCGGGGAGCTGTTTTTT. The entire variable domain, with the rest obtained from reference TRBV18 and TRBJ2-2, is as follows: NAGVMQNPRHLVRRRGQEARLRCSPMKGHSHVYWYRQLPEEGLKFMVYLQKENIIDESGMPKERFSAEFPKEGPSILRIQQVVRGDSAAYFCASSPPITGELFFGEGSRLTVL.

The chain couples TRBV2 to TRBJ2-5; TRBD2 matches at 10 bases. Trimming took 0 bases from V and 5 from J; bases not matched to a gene: 12. This CDR3 spans 18 amino acids. CDR1 and CDR2 from the germline V gene are SNHLY and FYNNEI. CDR3 sequence: CASSEALASGRGYETQYF. The CDR3 DNA reads TGTGCCAGCAGTGAAGCGCTGGCTAGCGGGAGAGGGTATGAGACCCAGTACTTC.

The J gene is TRBJ2-5, the V gene TRBV7-8, with 13 bases fitting TRBD2. Germline-derived CDR1 and CDR2 are SGHVS and FQNEAQ. The ends lost 1 base at V and 3 bases at J; junction bases unmatched: 8. The CDR3 totals 18 residues. Written as DNA, the CDR3 is TGTGCCAGCAGCTTAGGACAGGGCGGGACTAGCGGGGAAGAGACCCAGTACTTC. Protein product: CASSLGQGGTSGEETQYF.

The chain combines TRBV7-6 with TRBJ2-7; a possible D gene is TRBD2 (5 bases). CDR3 length equals 17 residues. In germline, CDR1 is SGHVS, CDR2 FNYEAQ. Trimming stripped 7 bases from V and 0 bases from J, with 22 bases between. This CDR3 is CASTQKVGERGSYEQYF. The CDR3 DNA is TGTGCCAGCACCCAAAAGGTGGGAGAGCGTGGCTCCTACGAGCAGTACTTC.

The sample holds many counts of this clonotype. The chain has TRBV29-1 and TRBJ2-3; TRBD2 matches at 7 bases. Germline CDR1 is SQVTM and CDR2 is ANQGSEA. The CDR3 consists of 14 residues. The junction had 8 bases not matched to a gene; V was cut back by 5 bases and J by 3 bases. CDR3 protein: CSVPWGGSTDTQYF. The CDR3 nucleotides read TGCAGCGTTCCTTGGGGCGGGAGTACAGATACGCAGTATTTT.

This clonotype was detected only a few times. The J gene is TRBJ2-1, the V gene TRBV9; D possibly corresponds to TRBD2 (5 bases). The ends were cut back, 1 base at V and 7 bases at J, with 15 bases in the middle. The length of the CDR3 is 15 residues. Germline V CDR1 and CDR2: SGDLS, YYNGEE. CDR3: CASSVSATSFNEQFF. For the CDR3, the DNA is TGTGCCAGCAGCGTAAGCGCTACTAGTTTTAATGAGCAGTTCTTC.

In this sample, this clonotype turned up a few times. This rearrangement joins TRBV29-1 to TRBJ2-1, with D tentatively TRBD2 (7 bases). The length of the CDR3 is 16 residues. Trimming left V 3 bases short and J 1 base short, with 16 bases between. Germline-derived CDR1 and CDR2 are SQVTM and ANQGSEA. The CDR3 DNA reads as TGCAGCGTTGAGGGGGCAGCGGGAACGTCCTACAATGAGCAGTTCTTC. Translating gives CSVEGAAGTSYNEQFF.

This clonotype has a handful of counts. The rearrangement links TRBV20-1 to TRBJ1-5; D may be TRBD1 (5 bases). V lost 3 bases and J lost 0, with 12 bases in between. The V gene's germline CDR1 is DFQATT and CDR2 SNEGSKA (reference sequence). The CDR3 has 15 amino acids. The CDR3 region has the DNA TGCAGTGCTAGGTCGGGGGGTGATAGCAATCAGCCCCAGCATTTT. It yields the protein CSARSGGDSNQPQHF.

This clonotype has a handful of counts. This chain joins TRBV5-6 and TRBJ2-1, with 12 positions matching TRBD2. V dropped 2 bases and J dropped 7; count of bases not matched to a gene: 10. The CDR3 sequence is 17 residues long. CDR1 SGHDT and CDR2 YYEEEE come from the germline V gene. The CDR3 DNA is TGTGCCAGCAGCTTTTTCAGGACTAGCGGGGAGGGAAATGAGCAGTTCTTC. Translating it yields CASSFFRTSGEGNEQFF.

V gene TRBV5-1 combines with J gene TRBJ2-7, with TRBD2 identical over 10 bases. The CDR3 length is 16 residues. V gave up 4 bases and J gave up 4 bases; unmatched junction bases: 11. CDR1 is SGHRS, CDR2 YFSETQ, per germline. The CDR3 protein is CASSASSSGSRYEQYF. The CDR3 DNA reads as TGCGCCAGCAGCGCCAGCTCTAGCGGGAGTAGGTACGAGCAGTACTTC. Looking up the rest from reference TRBV5-1 and TRBJ2-7 gives the full variable domain: KAGVTQTPRYLIKTRGQQVTLSCSPISGHRSVSWYQQTPGQGLQFLFEYFSETQRNKGNFPGRFSGRQFSNSRSEMNVSTLELGDSALYLCASSASSSGSRYEQYFGPGTRLTVT.

This clonotype was detected ten times or more. This chain connects TRBV10-3 to TRBJ2-2; D may be TRBD2 (5 bases). The germline V gene encodes CDR1 ENHRY and CDR2 SYGVKD. The germline V and J ends were trimmed by 8 bases and 1 base, with 11 bases remaining between them. CDR3 length: 14 residues. CDR3 DNA: TGTGCCATCGAGCGGAACCTGAACACCGGGGAGCTGTTTTTT. It yields the protein CAIERNLNTGELFF.

This clonotype was picked up a small number of times. This chain connects TRBV4-1 to TRBJ2-5; 14 bases line up with TRBD2. This CDR3 spans 17 amino acids. Germline-derived CDR1 and CDR2 are MGHRA and YSYEKL. Trimming removed 6 bases from V and 4 bases from J; junction bases left unmatched: 10. CDR3 in DNA: TGCGCCAGCAGTCACGGGACTAGCGGGGGCCCGGGAGAGACCCAGTACTTC. The encoded protein is CASSHGTSGGPGETQYF.

This clonotype was picked up a small number of times. The chain is built from TRBV9 and TRBJ2-1; 12 nucleotides match TRBD2. The CDR3 runs 18 residues. The ends lost 0 bases at V and 0 bases at J; junction bases unmatched: 4. CDR1 and CDR2 from the germline V gene are SGDLS and YYNGEE. Here the CDR3 reads CASSVGLAGASSYNEQFF. The CDR3 DNA reads as TGTGCCAGCAGCGTAGGACTAGCGGGAGCCAGCTCCTACAATGAGCAGTTCTTC. The whole variable domain, remainder taken from reference TRBV9 and TRBJ2-1, is DSGVTQTPKHLITATGQRVTLRCSPRSGDLSVYWYQQSLDQGLQFLIQYYNGEERAKGNILERFSAQQFPDLHSELNLSSLELGDSALYFCASSVGLAGASSYNEQFFGPGTRLTVL.

This clonotype was seen many times. V is TRBV20-1 and J is TRBJ1-1; D remains ambiguous. Looked up from germline, CDR1 is DFQATT and CDR2 is SNEGSKA (reference sequence). Trimming shortened V by 0 bases and J by 7 bases, and 6 bases separated the two germline ends. This CDR3 contains 11 residues. The CDR3 here is CSARDRIEAFF. Written as DNA, the CDR3 is TGCAGTGCTAGAGATCGGATTGAAGCTTTCTTT.

The table lists this clonotype with a few counts. The genes are TRBV7-8 and TRBJ2-3; 9 bases match TRBD2. The junction had 8 bases not matched to a gene; V was cut back by 4 bases and J by 0 bases. Germline V lookup: CDR1 SGHVS, CDR2 FQNEAQ. The CDR3 spans 17 residues. In DNA form, the CDR3 reads TGTGCCAGCAGCTCGACGCGGGGGGGACTTAGCACAGATACGCAGTATTTT. Translated: CASSSTRGGLSTDTQYF. Together with reference TRBV7-8 and TRBJ2-3, the CDR3 gives the full variable domain: GAGVSQSPRYKVAKRGQDVALRCDPISGHVSLFWYQQALGQGPEFLTYFQNEAQLDKSGLPSDRFFAERPEGSVSTLKIQRTQQEDSAVYLCASSSTRGGLSTDTQYFGPGTRLTVL.

This clonotype has at least ten counts. The chain has TRBV12-3 or TRBV12-4 and TRBJ2-2; D might be TRBD1 or TRBD2, each matching 6 bases. The CDR3 has 16 amino acids. The V gene lost 3 bases and the J gene lost 3 bases, with 14 bases spanning the gap. CDR3 nucleotide sequence: TGTGCCAGCAGTTTTAGCTCCGGGGGCTACACCGGGGAGCTGTTTTTT. It translates to CASSFSSGGYTGELFF.

This clonotype was seen a few times. The chain is built from TRBV6-1 and TRBJ1-6; D uncertain. The CDR3 has 13 amino acids. Germline assignment: CDR1 MNHNS and CDR2 SASEGT. The V gene lost 6 bases and the J gene lost 11 bases, with 14 bases spanning the gap. The CDR3 DNA sequence: TGTGCCAGCAGCGACCAGACTAGACCACCCCTCCACTTT. It encodes CASSDQTRPPLHF.

This clonotype was counted only a few times. This chain joins TRBV7-7 and TRBJ2-1; tentative D call: TRBD1 (6 bases). There are 16 residues in the CDR3. Germline CDR1 reads SSHAT; CDR2 reads FNYEAQ (reference sequence). Deletions cut 6 bases from V and 9 bases from J, with 24 bases between. In nucleotides, the CDR3 is TGTGCCAGCAGTCCAACAGTGCCCAGGGGTGCAAGTGAGCAGTTCTTC. It specifies CASSPTVPRGASEQFF.

This clonotype was seen more than once but under ten times. This rearrangement joins TRBV11-2 to TRBJ2-1; 13 bases fit TRBD2. V lost 3 bases, J lost 0 bases, and 8 bases stayed unmatched. From germline, CDR1 is SGHAT and CDR2 FQNNGV. The CDR3 sequence is 19 residues long. DNA for the CDR3: TGTGCCAGCAGCTTTAGGGGGACTAGCGGGAATCCCTCCTACAATGAGCAGTTCTTC. This sequence encodes CASSFRGTSGNPSYNEQFF.

This clonotype came up many times. V and J are TRBV7-6 and TRBJ1-1, with TRBD1 matching over 9 bases. This CDR3 contains 15 residues. The J segment lost 7 bases and the V segment lost 2 bases, leaving 8 bases of the junction unmatched. Germline CDR1 is SGHVS and CDR2 is FNYEAQ. CDR3 residues: CASSLRGQGESEAFF. In DNA, the CDR3 is TGTGCCAGCAGCTTACGGGGACAGGGAGAAAGTGAAGCTTTCTTT. Supplemented by reference TRBV7-6 and TRBJ1-1, the full variable domain reads GAGVSQSPRYKVTKRGQDVALRCDPISGHVSLYWYRQALGQGPEFLTYFNYEAQQDKSGLPNDRFSAERPEGSISTLTIQRTEQRDSAMYRCASSLRGQGESEAFFGQGTRLTVV.

This clonotype has just a few counts. The J gene is TRBJ2-5, the V gene TRBV25-1, with 8 bases that match TRBD1. Germline V gene data show CDR1 as MGHDK and CDR2 as SYGVNS. The length of the CDR3 is 14 residues. V dropped 5 bases and J dropped 5; count of bases not matched to a gene: 7. In DNA form, the CDR3 reads TGTGCCAGCAGTACATGGACAGGGCGGGAGACCCAGTACTTC. It codes for CASSTWTGRETQYF.

In this sample, this clonotype turned up a few times. This rearrangement joins TRBV15 to TRBJ2-1, with no clear D. Trimming took off 0 bases at V and 6 bases at J, with 9 bases between the two ends. The CDR3 covers 14 residues. CDR1 is LNHNV, CDR2 YYDKDF, per germline (reference sequence). CDR3 in DNA: TGTGCCACCAGCAGAGACCTTGGGTCCAATGAGCAGTTCTTC. This sequence encodes CATSRDLGSNEQFF.

This chain uses TRBV20-1 with TRBJ2-1, with 7 bases lining up with TRBD2. The CDR3 sequence is 15 residues long. The germline gives CDR1 DFQATT, CDR2 SNEGSKA (reference sequence). V shed 3 bases and J 3 bases; nucleotides not matched to a gene: 8. DNA of the CDR3: TGCAGTGCTAGTGGGTCTAGCGGACACTACAATGAGCAGTTCTTC. Translated, it gives CSASGSSGHYNEQFF.

The genes are TRBV24-1 and TRBJ2-1; unclear D gene. Between the trimmed V and J ends, which lost 5 bases and 7 bases, there was a span of 11 bases. From germline, CDR1 is KGHDR and CDR2 SFDVKD. There are 13 residues in the CDR3. The CDR3 nucleotides are TGTGCCACCAGTGCCCTTGGCATAAATGAGCAGTTCTTC. This encodes CATSALGINEQFF.

This clonotype was counted a single time. This may come from a read error, since a much larger clone is one base off. V is TRBV6-5 and J is TRBJ1-1; D not resolved. The germline V gene has CDR1 MNHEY and CDR2 SVGAGI. There are 16 residues in the CDR3. The CDR3 DNA follows: TGTGCCAGCAGTTACTCGATAGGCCCTTTAGTCACTGTAGCTTTCTTT. This translates into CASSYSIGPLVTVAFF.